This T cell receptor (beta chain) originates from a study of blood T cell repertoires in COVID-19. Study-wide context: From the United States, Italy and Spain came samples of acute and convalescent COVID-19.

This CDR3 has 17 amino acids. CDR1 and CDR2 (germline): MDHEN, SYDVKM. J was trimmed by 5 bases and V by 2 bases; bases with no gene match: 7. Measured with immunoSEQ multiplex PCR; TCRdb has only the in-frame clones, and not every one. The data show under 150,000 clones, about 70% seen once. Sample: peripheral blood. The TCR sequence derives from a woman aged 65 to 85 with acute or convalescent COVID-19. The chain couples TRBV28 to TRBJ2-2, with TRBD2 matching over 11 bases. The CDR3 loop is CASSLPTSGSLTGELFF. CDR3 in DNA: TGTGCCAGCAGTTTACCCACTAGCGGGAGTCTTACCGGGGAGCTGTTTTTT. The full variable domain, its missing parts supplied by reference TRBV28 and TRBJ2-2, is DVKVTQSSRYLVKRTGEKVFLECVQDMDHENMFWYRQDPGLGLRLIYFSYDVKMKEKGDIPEGYSVSREKKERFSLILESASTNQTSMYLCASSLPTSGSLTGELFFGEGSRLTVL.